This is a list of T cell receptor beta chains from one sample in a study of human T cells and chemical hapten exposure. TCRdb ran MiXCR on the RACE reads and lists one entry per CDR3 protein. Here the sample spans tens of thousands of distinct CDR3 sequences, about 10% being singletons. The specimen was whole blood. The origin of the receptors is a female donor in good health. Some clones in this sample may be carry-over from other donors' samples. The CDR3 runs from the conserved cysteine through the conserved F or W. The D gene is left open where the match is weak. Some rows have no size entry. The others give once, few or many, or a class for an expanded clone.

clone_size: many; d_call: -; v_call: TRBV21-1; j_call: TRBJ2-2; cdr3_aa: CASSKGKVLTSGATLYTGELFF; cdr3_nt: TGTGCCAGCAGCAAAGGAAAGGTTTTAACTAGCGGGGCAACCTTATACACCGGGGAGCTGTTTTTT
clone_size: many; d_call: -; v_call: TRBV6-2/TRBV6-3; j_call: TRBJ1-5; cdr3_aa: CASSYPGGNQPQHF; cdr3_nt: TGTGCCAGCAGTTACCCCGGGGGCAATCAGCCCCAGCATTTT
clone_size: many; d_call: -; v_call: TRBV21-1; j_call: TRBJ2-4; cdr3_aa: CASSKKRTGGWNIQYF; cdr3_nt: TGTGCCAGCAGCAAAAAACGGACAGGGGGCTGGAACATTCAGTACTTC
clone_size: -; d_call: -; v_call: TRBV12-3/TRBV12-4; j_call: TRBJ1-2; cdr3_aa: CASSLKQGLGYTF; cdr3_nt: TGTGCCAGCAGTTTAAAGCAGGGTCTTGGCTACACCTTC
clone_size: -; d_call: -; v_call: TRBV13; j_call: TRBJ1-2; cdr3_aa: CASSPPGGDYGYTF; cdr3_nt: TGTGCCAGCAGCCCTCCGGGGGGGGACTATGGCTACACCTTC
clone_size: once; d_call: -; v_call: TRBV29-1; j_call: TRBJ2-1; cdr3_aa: CSVEPSRFAYNEQFF; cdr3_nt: TGCAGCGTTGAACCCTCTAGATTCGCCTACAATGAGCAGTTCTTC
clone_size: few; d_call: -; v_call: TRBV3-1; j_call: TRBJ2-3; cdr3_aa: CASSLAHGLGDTQYF; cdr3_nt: TGTGCCAGCAGCCTAGCGCACGGCTTGGGGGATACGCAGTATTTT
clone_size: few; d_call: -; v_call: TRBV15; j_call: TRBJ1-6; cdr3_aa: CATSRDTRSSPLHF; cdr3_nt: TGTGCCACCAGCAGAGATACCCGGAGCTCACCCCTCCACTTT
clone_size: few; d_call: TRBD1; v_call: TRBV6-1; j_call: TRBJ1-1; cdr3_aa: CASSEWTGRNTEAFF; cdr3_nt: TGTGCCAGCAGTGAGTGGACAGGGCGGAACACTGAAGCTTTCTTT
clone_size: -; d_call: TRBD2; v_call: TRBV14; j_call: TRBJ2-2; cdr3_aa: CASSLIAGLADGELFF; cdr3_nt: TGTGCCAGCAGCCTCATAGCGGGGCTCGCGGACGGGGAGCTGTTTTTT
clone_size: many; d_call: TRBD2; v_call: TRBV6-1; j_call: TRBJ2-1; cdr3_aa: CASEDRLAGGRREQFF; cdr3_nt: TGTGCCAGCGAAGATCGACTAGCGGGAGGGCGGCGGGAGCAGTTCTTC
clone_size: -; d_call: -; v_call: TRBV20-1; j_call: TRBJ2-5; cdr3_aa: CSAREAQETQYF; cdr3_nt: TGCAGTGCTAGAGAAGCCCAGGAGACCCAGTACTTC
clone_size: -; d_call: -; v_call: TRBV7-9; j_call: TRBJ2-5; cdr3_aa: CASSLAWETQYF; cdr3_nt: TGTGCCAGCAGCTTAGCTTGGGAGACCCAGTACTTC
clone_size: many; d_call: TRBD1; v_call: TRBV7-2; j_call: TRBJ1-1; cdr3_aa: CASSLDRDRGQTEAFF; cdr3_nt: TGTGCCAGCAGCTTAGATCGGGACAGGGGGCAAACTGAAGCTTTCTTT
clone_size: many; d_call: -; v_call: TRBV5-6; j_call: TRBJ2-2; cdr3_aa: CASSRSSTGELFF; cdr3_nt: TGTGCCAGCAGCCGTTCTAGTACCGGGGAGCTGTTTTTT
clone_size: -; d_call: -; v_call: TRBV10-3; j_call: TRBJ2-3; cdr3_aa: CAISESRSDTDTQYF; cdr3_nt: TGTGCCATCAGTGAGTCGAGGTCAGACACAGATACGCAGTATTTT
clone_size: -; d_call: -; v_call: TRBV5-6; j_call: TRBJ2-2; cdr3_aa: CASSLAWESFGELFF; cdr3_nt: TGTGCCAGCAGCTTGGCCTGGGAGAGCTTCGGGGAGCTGTTTTTT